The 19 T cell receptor beta chains in this list originate from one sample, sequenced in a study of Graves' ophthalmopathy and Graves' hyperthyroidism. Amplification of TCR beta CDR3 regions used RNA transcripts. Scientists carried out first-round RT-PCR using HTBI primers and then a second-round multiplex PCR. A single record per CDR3 protein comes from TCRdb applying MiXCR to the multiplex PCR reads. Of 230,000 or so distinct CDR3 sequences listed, around 50% are singletons. Sequencing was carried out using peripheral blood. The receptors derive from an adult man with Graves' ophthalmopathy.

This clonotype was detected only a few times. The chain uses TRBV20-1 and TRBJ2-7, with D perhaps matching TRBD2 (7 bases). This CDR3 is 15 amino acids long. Trimming shortened V by 0 bases and J by 4 bases, and 16 bases separated the two germline ends. Germline V CDR1 and CDR2: DFQATT, SNEGSKA (reference sequence). CDR3 DNA: TGCAGTGCTAGAGATGGGGAGGGGGGGAGGTACGAGCAGTACTTC. Amino acid sequence: CSARDGEGGRYEQYF.

This clonotype was counted at least ten times. The J gene is TRBJ1-2, the V gene TRBV20-1; unclear D gene. Germline CDR1 is DFQATT and CDR2 is SNEGSKA (reference sequence). With 0 bases removed from V and 4 bases from J, the gap between germline ends came to 12 bases. The CDR3 consists of 14 residues. CDR3 region: CSARDWRNLYGYTF. CDR3 nucleotide sequence: TGCAGTGCTAGAGATTGGCGGAATCTCTATGGCTACACCTTC.

The sample holds a few counts of this clonotype. The J gene is TRBJ1-1, the V gene TRBV19; D unclear. In germline, CDR1 is LNHDA, CDR2 SQIVND (reference sequence). The CDR3 is 15 amino acids. Trimming stripped 3 bases from V and 3 bases from J, with 14 bases between. CDR3 residues: CASSMGWARDTEAFF. In DNA form, the CDR3 reads TGTGCCAGTAGTATGGGCTGGGCGCGGGACACTGAAGCTTTCTTT.

The rearrangement uses TRBV20-1 and TRBJ1-2, with D possibly matching TRBD1 (6 bases). Trimming removed 0 bases from V and 4 bases from J, with 12 bases in between. CDR1 is DFQATT and CDR2 is SNEGSKA in the germline V gene (reference sequence). This CDR3 is built from 14 residues. CDR3 residues: CSARDLGHLYGYTF. The CDR3, as DNA: TGCAGTGCTAGAGATCTGGGACATCTCTATGGCTACACCTTC.

This chain connects TRBV2 to TRBJ1-5, with D perhaps matching TRBD2 (6 bases). The DNA matches TRBJ2-3 better at its end, which makes the J call doubtful. The CDR3 is 16 amino acids. From germline, CDR1 is SNHLY and CDR2 FYNNEI. The CDR3 DNA reads TGTGCCAGCTCCTCGGGGAGGTTGTCTAGCACAGATACGCAGTATTTT. Translated, it gives CASSSGRLSSTDTQYF.

This rearrangement joins TRBV5-1 to TRBJ2-5, with D tentatively TRBD2 (6 bases). The CDR3 loop spans 13 amino acids. Between the trimmed V and J ends, which lost 4 bases and 4 bases, there was a span of 11 bases. Germline V gene sequence: CDR1 SGHRS, CDR2 YFSETQ. The CDR3 DNA sequence: TGCGCCAGCAGCGAGGGCGGGATAGAGACCCAGTACTTC. It translates to CASSEGGIETQYF. Supplemented by reference TRBV5-1 and TRBJ2-5, the full variable domain reads KAGVTQTPRYLIKTRGQQVTLSCSPISGHRSVSWYQQTPGQGLQFLFEYFSETQRNKGNFPGRFSGRQFSNSRSEMNVSTLELGDSALYLCASSEGGIETQYFGPGTRLLVL.

This clonotype was picked up many times. This sequence joins TRBV10-3 and TRBJ1-1; TRBD1 is a possible D gene (5 bases). The germline CDR1 and CDR2 sequences are ENHRY and SYGVKD. The CDR3 has 13 residues. Deletions cut 7 bases from V and 3 bases from J, with 12 bases between. As DNA, the CDR3 is TGTGCCATCAATCAGGGATCGGACACTGAAGCTTTCTTT. It specifies CAINQGSDTEAFF.

This clonotype has a handful of counts. This rearrangement joins TRBV6-1 to TRBJ1-6; perhaps TRBD1 as D (5 bases). The V end lost 6 bases, the J end lost 9 bases, and 15 bases lay between the germline ends. Germline V gives CDR1 MNHNS, CDR2 SASEGT. CDR3 length: 14 residues. The CDR3 DNA is TGTGCCAGCAGCGAACGGGGTCAGGGTTCACCCCTCCACTTT. The encoded protein is CASSERGQGSPLHF.

V usage is TRBV7-2 and J usage is TRBJ1-2; 7 bases align to TRBD1. Germline CDR1 SGHTA, CDR2 FQGNSA. The CDR3 consists of 14 residues. J gave up 8 bases and V 5 bases, and 11 bases lay outside the gene matches. CDR3 protein: CASSVLRGGEGYTF. The CDR3 DNA is TGTGCCAGCAGCGTACTACGAGGGGGCGAAGGCTACACCTTC. Together with reference TRBV7-2 and TRBJ1-2, the CDR3 gives the full variable domain: GAGVSQSPSNKVTEKGKDVELRCDPISGHTALYWYRQSLGQGLEFLIYFQGNSAPDKSGLPSDRFSAERTGGSVSTLTIQRTQQEDSAVYLCASSVLRGGEGYTFGSGTRLTVV.

This clonotype is a singleton in its sample. The chain combines TRBV5-1 with TRBJ2-7; D possibly corresponds to TRBD1 (6 bases). CDR3 length: 16 amino acids. In germline, CDR1 is SGHRS, CDR2 YFSETQ. V dropped 3 bases and J dropped 1 base, with 17 bases sitting between them. In nucleotides, the CDR3 is TGCGCCAGCAGCTCCCGGCCGGGACAACAATCCTACGAGCAGTACTTC. It is translated as CASSSRPGQQSYEQYF.

The chain links TRBV12-3 or TRBV12-4 to TRBJ1-6, with D possibly matching TRBD1 (5 bases). This CDR3 has 13 residues. The V end lost 5 bases, the J end lost 5 bases, and 7 bases lay between the germline ends. CDR3 amino acids: CASSNRNNSPLHF. Written as DNA, the CDR3 is TGTGCCAGCAGTAACAGGAATAATTCACCCCTCCACTTT.

This clonotype has ten or more counts. The chain employs TRBV7-3 and TRBJ1-2; D uncertain. This CDR3 has 13 amino acids. CDR1 and CDR2 (germline): SGHTA, FQGTGA. V was clipped by 4 bases and J by 3 bases, with 9 bases between them. The DNA for the CDR3 is TGTGCCAGCAGCTACAACAGTGACTATGGCTACACCTTC. It is translated as CASSYNSDYGYTF.

CDR3 bases: TGCAGCGTTGGACAGGGGCCCCAAGAGACCCAGTACTTC. Amino acid sequence: CSVGQGPQETQYF. The chain is built from TRBV29-1 and TRBJ2-5; 8 bases are shared with TRBD1. This CDR3 contains 13 residues. V was clipped by 4 bases and J by 1 base; unmatched bases: 2. Germline assignment: CDR1 SQVTM and CDR2 ANQGSEA. Complete variable domain (other parts from reference TRBV29-1 and TRBJ2-5): SAVISQKPSRDICQRGTSLTIQCQVDSQVTMMFWYRQQPGQSLTLIATANQGSEATYESGFVIDKFPISRPNLTFSTLTVSNMSPEDSSIYLCSVGQGPQETQYFGPGTRLLVL.

The rearrangement uses TRBV7-3 and TRBJ1-2, with 7 bases matching TRBD1. CDR1 SGHTA and CDR2 FQGTGA come from the germline V gene. The V segment lost 5 bases and the J segment 2 bases; nucleotides outside the gene matches: 5. The CDR3 length is 14 residues. CDR3 amino acids: CASSTGQPNYGYTF. The DNA for the CDR3 is TGTGCCAGCAGCACGGGACAGCCGAACTATGGCTACACCTTC.

J is TRBJ2-7 and V is TRBV2, with 10 bases matching TRBD1. With V trimmed by 6 bases and J by 3 bases, 8 bases remained unmatched. This CDR3 contains 15 residues. Germline CDR1 reads SNHLY; CDR2 reads FYNNEI. CDR3 DNA: TGTGCCAGCAGGGGTACCGGGACAGGGGACTACGAGCAGTACTTC. It specifies CASRGTGTGDYEQYF.

The chain joins TRBV2 to TRBJ1-4, with D possibly TRBD1 on 6 matching bases. Germline assignment: CDR1 SNHLY and CDR2 FYNNEI. V dropped 7 bases and J dropped 7 bases, with 19 bases sitting between them. The CDR3 runs 15 residues. CDR3 amino acids: CASTSLTQGSEKLFF. DNA for the CDR3: TGTGCCAGCACATCACTGACCCAGGGGAGTGAAAAACTGTTTTTT.

V and J are TRBV6-5 and TRBJ2-5; D remains unclear. This CDR3 is 14 amino acids long. V gave up 4 bases and J gave up 4 bases, with 13 bases separating them. Germline CDR1 is MNHEY and CDR2 is SVGAGI. The CDR3 loop is CASSSPHRAETQYF. Written as DNA, the CDR3 is TGTGCCAGCAGTTCACCCCATCGAGCAGAGACCCAGTACTTC.

This clonotype was counted only a few times. For the CDR3, the DNA is TGTGCCAGCAGCCCCCCGGGACTATCCGGGGAGCTGTTTTTT. It codes for CASSPPGLSGELFF. V gene TRBV7-2 combines with J gene TRBJ2-2, with TRBD2 identical over 7 bases. From germline, CDR1 is SGHTA and CDR2 FQGNSA. CDR3 length: 14 residues. After removal of 5 bases from V and 6 bases from J, the junction contained 6 bases not matched to a gene.

The gene calls are TRBV2 and TRBJ2-2; 9 nucleotides align to TRBD2. Germline assignment: CDR1 SNHLY and CDR2 FYNNEI. Germline trimming cut 6 bases from V and 4 bases from J; bases unmatched to any gene: 6. The CDR3 runs to 15 residues. The CDR3 DNA follows: TGTGCCAGCAGCCGCGGGGGGGCCGTCACCGGGGAGCTGTTTTTT. This gives the protein CASSRGGAVTGELFF.